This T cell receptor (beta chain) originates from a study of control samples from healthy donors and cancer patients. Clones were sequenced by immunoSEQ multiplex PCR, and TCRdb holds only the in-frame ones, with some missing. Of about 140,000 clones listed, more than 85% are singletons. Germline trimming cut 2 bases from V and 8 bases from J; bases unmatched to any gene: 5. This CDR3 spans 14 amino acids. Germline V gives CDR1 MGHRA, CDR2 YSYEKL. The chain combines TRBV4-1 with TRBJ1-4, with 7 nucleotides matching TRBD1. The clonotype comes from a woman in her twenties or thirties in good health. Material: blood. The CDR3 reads CASSQRQGLEKLFF. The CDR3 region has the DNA TGCGCCAGCAGCCAACGACAGGGTTTGGAAAAACTGTTTTTT.